This is a list of T cell receptor beta chains from one sample in a study of blood T cell repertoires in COVID-19. Only in-frame clones appear in the TCRdb table, and some are missing; sequencing was by immunoSEQ multiplex PCR. The sample records some 22,000 clones, about nine tenths being singletons. Sequenced: peripheral blood. The receptors were gathered from a man aged 65 to 85 in a cohort sampled during active COVID-19. The CDR3 runs from the conserved cysteine through the conserved F or W.

TRBJ2-1 TRBV27 CASSLGKLAGVINEQFF
TRBJ1-1 TRBV7-9 CASSPERGTEAFF
TRBJ1-4 TRBV28 CASTMDRGATNEKLFF
TRBJ2-7 TRBV18 CASSPGLAVGREQYF
TRBJ1-2 TRBV7-2 CASSLGTANYGYTF
TRBJ2-5 TRBV19 CASSLGQGISETQYF
TRBJ2-2 TRBV5-8 CASSFGVPYTGELFF
TRBJ2-1 TRBV5-4 CASSLVGQANEQFF
TRBJ1-4 TRBV4-1 CASSQGQGANEKLFF
TRBJ2-5 TRBV9 CASSADTTSGRGVRKRQTQYF
TRBJ2-5 TRBV2 CASIREMTSGVPGTQYF
TRBJ2-7 TRBV24-1 CATSDHGTPSPYEQYF
TRBJ1-2 TRBV5-6 CASSLGPITGDYGYTF
TRBJ1-5 TRBV12-3/TRBV12-4 CASSSGQQPQHF
TRBJ2-1 TRBV7-3 CASSPRMREVNEQFF
TRBJ2-2 TRBV12-3/TRBV12-4 CASSRFTTGELFF
TRBJ2-2 TRBV12-3/TRBV12-4 CASSSGTGELFF
TRBJ2-7 TRBV5-6 CASSFRTGTGSGLEQYF
TRBJ1-3 TRBV14 CASSHRTLGNTIYF
TRBJ2-1 TRBV28 CASSPSPSAGGRNEQFF
TRBJ2-1 TRBV2 CASSRDRYNEQFF
TRBJ2-3 TRBV2 CASRGSRLAVSTDTQYF
TRBJ1-1 TRBV19 CASSSWTGGTEAFF
TRBJ2-7 TRBV19 CASSGTSGRANSYEQYF
TRBJ2-2 TRBV4-1 CASSQGQRAGYTGELFF
TRBJ1-3 TRBV7-9 CASSSQGRYTIYF
TRBJ1-5 TRBV28 CAGTGSNQPQHF
TRBJ2-1 TRBV4-1 CASSHRSGSLYNEQFF
TRBJ2-1 TRBV7-3 CASSLTAVAGGQREQFF
TRBJ1-4 TRBV5-1 CASSAYRGANEKLFF
TRBJ1-1 TRBV5-1 CATARGQMNTEAFF
TRBJ2-7 TRBV24-1 CATSVGTGGSNEQYF
TRBJ2-2 TRBV6-2/TRBV6-3 CASSPRLAGPRGGELFF
TRBJ1-1 TRBV7-8 CASSRRAIRNTEAFF
TRBJ2-1 TRBV15 CATSKMEDYNEQFF
TRBJ2-1 TRBV15 CATSRDSAGLAGGGSYNEQFF
TRBJ2-7 TRBV7-9 CASSSSGSGSIYEQYF
TRBJ2-1 TRBV5-5 CASRLTGGAYNEQFF
TRBJ2-2 TRBV5-8 CASSLKRLAGEAGELFF
TRBJ2-1 TRBV5-4 CASSLLADHPYNEQFF
TRBJ2-1 TRBV3-1/TRBV3-2 CASSPGVGGPNEQFF
TRBJ1-5 TRBV21-1 CASSMPYGGMDNQPQHF
TRBJ2-1 TRBV5-1 CASSLIAGGPNEQFF
TRBJ2-1 TRBV5-1 CASSSTSGTSANEQFF
TRBJ2-3 TRBV20-1 CSAPKTDTQYF
TRBJ1-1 TRBV19 CASRPLRSRGRNTEAFF
TRBJ1-2 TRBV6-5 CASRRGPDAGYGYTF
TRBJ2-7 TRBV2 CATRKGGYEQYF
TRBJ2-7 TRBV6-5 CASRPQGISSYEQYF
TRBJ2-5 TRBV15 CATSRDSRETQYF
TRBJ2-1 TRBV28 CASSSLGREATYNEQFF
TRBJ2-7 TRBV6-1 CASSELASGRAGEQYF
TRBJ2-7 TRBV6-5 CASSLRERGGEQYF
TRBJ1-2 TRBV7-2 CASSPQSGPLYGYTF
TRBJ1-5 TRBV27 CASSPRPGNQPQHF
TRBJ2-7 TRBV3-1/TRBV3-2 CASSQRYEQYF
TRBJ1-5 TRBV10-3 CAISGGTGASNQPQHF